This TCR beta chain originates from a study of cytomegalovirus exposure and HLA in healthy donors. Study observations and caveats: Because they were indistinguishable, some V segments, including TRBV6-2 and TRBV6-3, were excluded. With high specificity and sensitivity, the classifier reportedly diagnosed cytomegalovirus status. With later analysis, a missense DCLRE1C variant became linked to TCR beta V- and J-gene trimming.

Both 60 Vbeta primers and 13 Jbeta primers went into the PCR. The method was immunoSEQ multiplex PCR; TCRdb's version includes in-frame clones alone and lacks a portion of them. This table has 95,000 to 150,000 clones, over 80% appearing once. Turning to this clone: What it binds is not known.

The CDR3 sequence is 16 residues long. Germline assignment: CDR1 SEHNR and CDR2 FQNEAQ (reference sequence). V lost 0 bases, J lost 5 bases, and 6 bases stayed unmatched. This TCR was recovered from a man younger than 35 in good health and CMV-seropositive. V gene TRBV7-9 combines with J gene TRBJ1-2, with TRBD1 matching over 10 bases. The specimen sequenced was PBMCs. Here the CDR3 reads CASSLARTGGNYGYTF. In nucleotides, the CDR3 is TGTGCCAGCAGCTTAGCCCGGACAGGGGGTAATTATGGCTACACCTTC. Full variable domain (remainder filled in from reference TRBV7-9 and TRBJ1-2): DTGVSQNPRHKITKRGQNVTFRCDPISEHNRLYWYRQTLGQGPEFLTYFQNEAQLEKSRLLSDRFSAERPKGSFSTLEIQRTEQGDSAMYLCASSLARTGGNYGYTFGSGTRLTVV.